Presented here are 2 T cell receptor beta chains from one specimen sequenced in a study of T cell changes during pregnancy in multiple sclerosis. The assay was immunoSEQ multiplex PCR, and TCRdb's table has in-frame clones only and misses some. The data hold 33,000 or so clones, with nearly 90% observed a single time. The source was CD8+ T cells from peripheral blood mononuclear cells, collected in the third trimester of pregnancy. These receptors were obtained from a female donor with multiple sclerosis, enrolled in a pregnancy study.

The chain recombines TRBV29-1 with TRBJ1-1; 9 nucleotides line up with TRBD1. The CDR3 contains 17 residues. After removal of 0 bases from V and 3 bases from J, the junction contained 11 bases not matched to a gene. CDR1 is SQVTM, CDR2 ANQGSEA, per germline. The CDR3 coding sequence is TGCAGCGTTGAAGATCGGGGGACAGGGAGGGTTCACACTGAAGCTTTCTTT. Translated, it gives CSVEDRGTGRVHTEAFF. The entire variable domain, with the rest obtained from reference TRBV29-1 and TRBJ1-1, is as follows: SAVISQKPSRDICQRGTSLTIQCQVDSQVTMMFWYRQQPGQSLTLIATANQGSEATYESGFVIDKFPISRPNLTFSTLTVSNMSPEDSSIYLCSVEDRGTGRVHTEAFFGQGTRLTVV.

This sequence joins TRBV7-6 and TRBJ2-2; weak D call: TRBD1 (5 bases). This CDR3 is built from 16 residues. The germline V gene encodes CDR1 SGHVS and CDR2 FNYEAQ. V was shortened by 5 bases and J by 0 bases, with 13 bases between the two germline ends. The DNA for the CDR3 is TGTGCCAGCAGCCAGAGTTGGGGCACGAACACCGGGGAGCTGTTTTTT. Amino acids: CASSQSWGTNTGELFF.